These T cell receptor beta chains were read from a single sample in a study of Ad26.COV2.S vaccination and SARS-CoV-2 variants. The data were produced by immunoSEQ multiplex PCR, yet TCRdb's version contains in-frame clones alone and is incomplete. This table has about 350,000 clones, about 86% appearing once. The sample consisted of peripheral blood, taken in a trial of Ad26.COV2.S vaccine versus placebo. The receptors stem from a person between 18 and 60 years old who received the Ad26.COV2.S COVID-19 vaccine or a placebo. CDR3s include the opening cysteine and the closing phenylalanine or tryptophan. D genes are given only for firm matches. Expanded clones get a size class; other rows say once, few or many, or leave the size out.

abundance,d_gene,v_gene,j_gene,CDR3nt,CDR3aa
-,-,TRBV4-3,TRBJ2-2,TGCGCCAGCAGCCCCGCGTCCGGGTCGAACACCGGGGAGCTGTTTTTT,CASSPASGSNTGELFF
-,TRBD1,TRBV9,TRBJ2-4,TGTGCCAGCAGCGTATCAGGGGGTCTAGCCAAAAACATTCAGTACTTC,CASSVSGGLAKNIQYF
-,-,TRBV19,TRBJ1-5,TGTGCCAGTAAGGGCAGTTGGACCACGGGCAATCAGCCCCAGCATTTT,CASKGSWTTGNQPQHF
-,TRBD1,TRBV7-2,TRBJ2-7,TGTGCCAGCAGCTTAGCTAGCTACACAGGGGACGAGCAGTACTTC,CASSLASYTGDEQYF
few,TRBD2,TRBV6-6,TRBJ2-4,TGTGCCAGCAGTTACTCGACCAGCGGGGACGGCATTCAGTACTTC,CASSYSTSGDGIQYF
-,-,TRBV6-4,TRBJ1-2,TGTGCCAGCAGTGACGGAAGGGGGGCCAACTATGGCTACACCTTC,CASSDGRGANYGYTF
-,-,TRBV3-1/TRBV3-2,TRBJ2-4,TGTGCCAGCAGCCGGGTGGGGGGTCTAGGGGACATTCAGTACTTC,CASSRVGGLGDIQYF
-,-,TRBV27,TRBJ2-7,TGTGCCAGCAGTGCTCCAGGGGTATTCCACGAGCAGTACTTC,CASSAPGVFHEQYF
-,-,TRBV11-2,TRBJ2-7,TGTGCCAGCAGCTTAGTGACAGACTACGAGCAGTACTTC,CASSLVTDYEQYF
-,-,TRBV28,TRBJ1-1,TGTGCCAGCAGTCTCGGAGTTGGAGAAGCTTTCTTT,CASSLGVGEAFF
-,-,TRBV28,TRBJ1-5,TGTGCCAGCACCTCCATGGGGGAAGTTCAGCCCCAGCATTTT,CASTSMGEVQPQHF
once,TRBD1,TRBV7-2,TRBJ2-3,TGTGCCAGCAGCCCCTACCGGCAGGGGGCGTCAGATACGCAGTATTTT,CASSPYRQGASDTQYF
once,TRBD1,TRBV2,TRBJ2-7,TGTGCCAGCTCTATAGGGACAGGGGTTTTTTCCTACGAGCAGTACTTC,CASSIGTGVFSYEQYF
-,TRBD2,TRBV4-2,TRBJ2-1,TGTGCCAGCAGCCAAGTAACTAGCGGGAGCGAGGGTGAGCAGTTCTTC,CASSQVTSGSEGEQFF
-,-,TRBV23-1,TRBJ2-7,TGCGCCAGCCGCCGACAGAGGGCCTACGAGCAGTACTTC,CASRRQRAYEQYF
-,TRBD1,TRBV9,TRBJ2-2,TGTGCCAGCAGCCTGGGGACAGGGGGCTCAACCGGGGAGCTGTTTTTT,CASSLGTGGSTGELFF
-,TRBD1,TRBV11-2,TRBJ1-2,TGTGCCAGCAGCTTAGCCCAGGGGGCGGGATATGGCTACACCTTC,CASSLAQGAGYGYTF
-,TRBD1,TRBV6-1,TRBJ1-6,TGTGCCAGCAGTGGGAATCAGGGGGCGACCTATAATTCACCCCTCCACTTT,CASSGNQGATYNSPLHF
-,-,TRBV18,TRBJ1-2,TGTGCCAGCTCACCATCGGACCGGCGGAGCTATGGCTACACCTTC,CASSPSDRRSYGYTF
-,-,TRBV28,TRBJ1-2,TGTGCCAGCACCCTTGGACAGATCCATGGCTACACCTTC,CASTLGQIHGYTF
-,-,TRBV4-2,TRBJ1-5,TGTGCCAGCAGCTCCTACAACAATCAGCCCCAGCATTTT,CASSSYNNQPQHF
-,TRBD2,TRBV6-2/TRBV6-3,TRBJ2-5,TGTGCCAGCAGCCCATACCCGGGACTAGCGGGGGGCACACAAGAGACCCAGTACTTC,CASSPYPGLAGGTQETQYF
-,-,TRBV5-4,TRBJ2-7,TGTGCCAGCAGCTTGGGGACAACCTACGAGCAGTACTTC,CASSLGTTYEQYF
-,-,TRBV25-1,TRBJ2-1,TGTGCCAGCAGTGGTCGGGCTAGCGCGTCAAATGAGCAGTTCTTC,CASSGRASASNEQFF
-,-,TRBV6-6,TRBJ1-3,TGTGCCAGCAGTCACGTGGGGTCCGGAAACACCATATATTTT,CASSHVGSGNTIYF
-,TRBD1,TRBV7-9,TRBJ2-7,TGTGCCAGCAGCACCGGGACAGGGGGCTACGAGCAGTACTTC,CASSTGTGGYEQYF
few,TRBD2,TRBV6-4,TRBJ2-1,TGTGCCAGCAGTGACCTCGCGGGAGCGGCCTACAATGAGCAGTTCTTC,CASSDLAGAAYNEQFF
once,TRBD1,TRBV7-2,TRBJ2-3,TGTGCCAGCAGCTTATCGGGACAGAGGAGCACAGATACGCAGTATTTT,CASSLSGQRSTDTQYF
-,-,TRBV7-2,TRBJ2-2,TGTGCCAGCAGCCTCCGTGGACAGGGAGGGTCCGGGGAGCTGTTTTTT,CASSLRGQGGSGELFF
-,TRBD1,TRBV7-9,TRBJ2-7,TGTGCCAGCAGCTTAGAGACAGGGGTAGAGTACTTC,CASSLETGVEYF
-,-,TRBV5-1,TRBJ1-2,TGCGCCAGCAGCTTGGCCGCTCAGGCGAACTATGGCTACACCTTC,CASSLAAQANYGYTF
-,TRBD1,TRBV27,TRBJ1-1,TGTGCCAGCAGTCTTCTCGGGGACAGGGGCACTGAAGCTTTCTTT,CASSLLGDRGTEAFF
-,TRBD2,TRBV4-3,TRBJ2-1,TGCGCCAGCAGTACTAGCGGGGTTTACAATGAGCAGTTCTTC,CASSTSGVYNEQFF
-,-,TRBV11-2,TRBJ2-2,TGTGCCAGCAGCTTAGAACCAGGAACCACCGGGGAGCTGTTTTTT,CASSLEPGTTGELFF
-,-,TRBV5-1,TRBJ2-3,TGCGCCAGCAGCGTCGGGGGGCGGCGAGATACGCAGTATTTT,CASSVGGRRDTQYF
-,TRBD1,TRBV19,TRBJ2-6,TGTGCCAGTAGTATAGTTGGGACAGGTCTTTCCGGGGCCAACGTCCTGACTTTC,CASSIVGTGLSGANVLTF
-,-,TRBV28,TRBJ2-2,TGTGCCAGCACTACCCTTCCCCGCTCTACTCATCAGGTCACCGGGGAGCTGTTTTTT,CASTTLPRSTHQVTGELFF
-,TRBD1,TRBV11-3,TRBJ2-7,TGTGCCAGCAGCTTGGGGACAGGGCGCGACGAGCAGTACTTC,CASSLGTGRDEQYF
-,TRBD2,TRBV7-2,TRBJ2-1,TGTGCCAGCAGCATAACGGGACTAGCGGCTCCCAATGAGCAGTTCTTC,CASSITGLAAPNEQFF
once,-,TRBV12-3/TRBV12-4,TRBJ1-5,TGTGCCAGCAGTTTTTTACGGGGAGAGCCCCAGCATTTT,CASSFLRGEPQHF
-,-,TRBV6-2/TRBV6-3,TRBJ1-5,TGTGCCAGCAGTTACTCGGGCGTAGGGACTCAGCCCCAGCATTTT,CASSYSGVGTQPQHF
-,TRBD2,TRBV4-3,TRBJ2-4,TGCGCCAGCAGCCAAGCTACTAGCGGGAGGGGGGCCAAAAACATTCAGTACTTC,CASSQATSGRGAKNIQYF
-,TRBD1,TRBV6-2/TRBV6-3,TRBJ2-7,TGTGCCAGCAGTTACACAGGGGGTCCATACGAGCAGTACTTC,CASSYTGGPYEQYF
-,-,TRBV7-2,TRBJ2-7,TGTGCCAGCAGCTCCAGCAGGAGCTCCTACGAGCAGTACTTC,CASSSSRSSYEQYF
-,TRBD1,TRBV3-1/TRBV3-2,TRBJ2-5,TGTGCCAGCAGCCGGACTACAGGGGGCCGGGAGACCCAGTACTTC,CASSRTTGGRETQYF
-,-,TRBV6-6,TRBJ2-3,TGTGCCACAGCACGCGGGGAACCCACAGATACGCAGTATTTT,CATARGEPTDTQYF
-,-,TRBV28,TRBJ2-1,TGTGCCAGCAGTTCTGGGGGACCCAACAATGAGCAGTTCTTC,CASSSGGPNNEQFF
-,TRBD2,TRBV19,TRBJ2-1,TGTGCCAGTAGTCGGACTAGCGGGGGCAACAATGAGCAGTTCTTC,CASSRTSGGNNEQFF
-,-,TRBV18,TRBJ1-6,TGTGCCAGCTCACCATTGGACGGCTCACCCCTCCACTTT,CASSPLDGSPLHF
-,-,TRBV6-1,TRBJ1-3,TGTGCCAGCAGTGAATTGGCAGGGAGGGCTGGAAACACCATATATTTT,CASSELAGRAGNTIYF
-,TRBD2,TRBV30,TRBJ2-1,TGTGCCTGGAGTAGGACTAGCGGGAGCTCCTACAATGAGCAGTTCTTC,CAWSRTSGSSYNEQFF
-,-,TRBV30,TRBJ1-5,TGTGCCTGGGGCCAGGGTAGCAATCAGCCCCAGCATTTT,CAWGQGSNQPQHF
-,-,TRBV28,TRBJ1-2,TGTGCCAGCAGTTTGCCCAGCCAGGGGAACTATGGCTACACCTTC,CASSLPSQGNYGYTF